A selection of T cell receptor beta chains follows, all from one sample in a study of T cells in Graves' hyperthyroidism and ophthalmopathy. TCRdb passed the multiplex PCR reads through MiXCR, listing each CDR3 protein once. The sample holds some 500,000 distinct CDR3 sequences, around 24% seen once. Specimen: blood. The receptors were gathered from a woman in her 30s with Graves' ophthalmopathy. Each CDR3 is given with its conserved first and last residue. The order of the fields is J gene, clone size, V gene, D gene, CDR3 protein, CDR3 DNA. The D gene is left open where the match is weak. The size entry is marked missing in some rows and otherwise reads once, few, many or a size class.

J: TRBJ2-2; size: many; V: TRBV6-1; D: TRBD2; CDR3: CASSPYGGDTGELFF; DNA: TGTGCCAGCAGTCCCTACGGGGGGGACACCGGGGAGCTGTTTTTT
J: TRBJ2-7; size: NA; V: TRBV29-1; D: TRBD2; CDR3: CSVVLVALQGLAGYEQYF; DNA: TGCAGCGTTGTATTAGTAGCCCTTCAGGGACTAGCGGGCTACGAGCAGTACTTC
J: TRBJ2-6; size: NA; V: TRBV7-3; D: NA; CDR3: CASSYLPNVLTF; DNA: TGTGCCAGCAGCTACCTCCCGAACGTCCTGACTTTC
J: TRBJ1-5; size: NA; V: TRBV12-3/TRBV12-4; D: TRBD1; CDR3: CASKRDSTSNQPQHF; DNA: TGTGCCAGCAAAAGGGACAGCACCAGCAATCAGCCCCAGCATTTT
J: TRBJ1-1; size: many; V: TRBV12-3/TRBV12-4; D: NA; CDR3: CASSLAPTLNTEAFF; DNA: TGTGCCAGCAGTTTAGCCCCCACGCTGAACACTGAAGCTTTCTTT
J: TRBJ2-7; size: NA; V: TRBV27; D: TRBD2; CDR3: CASTSSGTSGRYEQYF; DNA: TGTGCCAGCACCTCCTCCGGGACTAGCGGTCGCTACGAGCAGTACTTC
J: TRBJ1-1; size: many; V: TRBV11-2; D: NA; CDR3: CASSLRGGNTEAFF; DNA: TGTGCCAGCAGCTTACGGGGAGGGAACACTGAAGCTTTCTTT
J: TRBJ1-1; size: NA; V: TRBV7-2; D: NA; CDR3: CASSPAGAMNTEAFF; DNA: TGTGCCAGCAGCCCTGCGGGGGCCATGAACACTGAAGCTTTCTTT
J: TRBJ2-7; size: many; V: TRBV6-2/TRBV6-3; D: TRBD2; CDR3: CASSTAGEKVDEQYF; DNA: TGTGCCAGCAGTACAGCGGGGGAAAAAGTGGACGAGCAGTACTTC
J: TRBJ2-7; size: NA; V: TRBV4-3; D: NA; CDR3: CASSQDLTGPSEQYF; DNA: TGCGCCAGCAGCCAAGATCTGACAGGCCCCAGCGAGCAGTACTTC
J: TRBJ1-2; size: NA; V: TRBV28; D: TRBD1; CDR3: CASNRGQYYGYTF; DNA: TGTGCCAGCAACAGGGGGCAGTACTATGGCTACACCTTC
J: TRBJ1-1; size: few; V: TRBV5-1; D: NA; CDR3: CASSLGIGGVSTEAFF; DNA: TGCGCCAGCAGCTTGGGGATAGGGGGGGTTAGCACTGAAGCTTTCTTT
J: TRBJ1-2; size: few; V: TRBV4-3; D: NA; CDR3: CASSQDIGQKYGYTF; DNA: TGCGCCAGCAGCCAAGACATAGGCCAGAAGTATGGCTACACCTTC
J: TRBJ1-5; size: few; V: TRBV19; D: NA; CDR3: CASSLDGGWGNQPQHF; DNA: TGTGCCAGTAGTCTGGACGGGGGTTGGGGCAATCAGCCCCAGCATTTT
J: TRBJ1-2; size: many; V: TRBV6-2/TRBV6-3; D: TRBD1; CDR3: CASSYLYRDRGLMDYGYTF; DNA: TGTGCCAGCAGTTACCTTTACCGGGACAGGGGACTGATGGACTATGGCTACACCTTC
J: TRBJ1-3; size: many; V: TRBV10-3; D: NA; CDR3: CAISEEGSYSGNTIYF; DNA: TGTGCCATCAGTGAGGAGGGATCTTACTCTGGAAACACCATATATTTT
J: TRBJ1-2; size: many; V: TRBV27; D: NA; CDR3: CASSFGGGARGYTF; DNA: TGTGCCAGCAGTTTTGGGGGGGGGGCGCGTGGCTACACCTTC
J: TRBJ1-1; size: NA; V: TRBV12-3/TRBV12-4; D: TRBD1; CDR3: CASSSQTGRYTEAFF; DNA: TGTGCCAGCAGTTCCCAGACAGGGAGGTACACTGAAGCTTTCTTT
J: TRBJ2-7; size: NA; V: TRBV6-1; D: NA; CDR3: CASSEQLATYEQYF; DNA: TGTGCCAGCAGTGAACAACTAGCTACCTACGAGCAGTACTTC
J: TRBJ2-5; size: NA; V: TRBV12-3/TRBV12-4; D: TRBD2; CDR3: CASSFTGLARETQYF; DNA: TGTGCCAGCAGTTTTACAGGACTAGCAAGGGAGACCCAGTACTTC
J: TRBJ2-7; size: many; V: TRBV27; D: NA; CDR3: CASSLSGQEQYF; DNA: TGTGCCAGCAGTTTATCGGGGCAAGAGCAGTACTTC
J: TRBJ1-2; size: few; V: TRBV6-1; D: NA; CDR3: CASSEQHTNYGYTF; DNA: TGTGCCAGCAGTGAACAACACACTAACTATGGCTACACCTTC
J: TRBJ1-5; size: NA; V: TRBV6-5; D: NA; CDR3: CASSSPGTRQPQHF; DNA: TGTGCCAGCAGTTCCCCGGGAACGAGGCAGCCCCAGCATTTT
J: TRBJ1-1; size: few; V: TRBV4-3; D: NA; CDR3: CASSQGDSRITEAFF; DNA: TGCGCCAGCAGCCAAGGAGACAGCCGAATCACTGAAGCTTTCTTT
J: TRBJ1-6; size: many; V: TRBV20-1; D: NA; CDR3: CSARKAGRLENSPLHF; DNA: TGCAGTGCTAGAAAGGCGGGGCGCTTGGAGAATTCACCCCTCCACTTT
J: TRBJ1-2; size: NA; V: TRBV7-3; D: TRBD1; CDR3: CASSSGGDGYTF; DNA: TGTGCCAGCAGCTCAGGGGGAGATGGCTACACCTTC
J: TRBJ2-5; size: NA; V: TRBV7-8; D: NA; CDR3: CASSEREVGQETQYF; DNA: TGTGCCAGCAGCGAGAGAGAAGTTGGACAAGAGACCCAGTACTTC
J: TRBJ1-1; size: NA; V: TRBV10-3; D: NA; CDR3: CAISEILDTEAFF; DNA: TGTGCCATCAGTGAAATCCTCGACACTGAAGCTTTCTTT
J: TRBJ2-2; size: few; V: TRBV27; D: TRBD1; CDR3: CASSYDRAGGELFF; DNA: TGTGCCAGCAGTTATGACAGGGCTGGCGGGGAGCTGTTTTTT
J: TRBJ1-6; size: many; V: TRBV6-5; D: NA; CDR3: CACVMGTSPLHF; DNA: TGTGCCTGCGTTATGGGGACTTCACCCCTCCACTTT
J: TRBJ1-5; size: many; V: TRBV6-5; D: NA; CDR3: CASQRGGSPSSQPQHF; DNA: TGTGCCAGCCAAAGGGGGGGTTCACCGTCTAGTCAGCCCCAGCATTTT
J: TRBJ2-7; size: many; V: TRBV6-5; D: TRBD1; CDR3: CASRQGAYEQYF; DNA: TGTGCCAGCAGACAGGGGGCCTACGAGCAGTACTTC
J: TRBJ1-2; size: many; V: TRBV5-6; D: NA; CDR3: CASSRTSGYTF; DNA: TGTGCCAGCAGCAGGACCTCTGGCTACACCTTC
J: TRBJ2-2; size: many; V: TRBV6-2/TRBV6-3; D: TRBD2; CDR3: CASSLGLAGGPVFGELFF; DNA: TGTGCCAGCAGTTTGGGACTAGCGGGGGGGCCGGTATTCGGGGAGCTGTTTTTT
J: TRBJ2-7; size: few; V: TRBV20-1; D: NA; CDR3: CSVQSKYEQYF; DNA: TGCAGTGTCCAGTCCAAATACGAGCAGTACTTC
J: TRBJ2-5; size: NA; V: TRBV7-2; D: TRBD2; CDR3: CASSLASDPWLAGGIQETQYF; DNA: TGTGCCAGCAGCTTAGCGAGTGATCCCTGGCTAGCGGGGGGAATCCAAGAGACCCAGTACTTC
J: TRBJ2-7; size: many; V: TRBV30; D: TRBD1; CDR3: CATGTGPLEQYF; DNA: TGTGCCACCGGGACAGGCCCCTTGGAGCAGTACTTC
J: TRBJ2-5; size: NA; V: TRBV6-1; D: TRBD1; CDR3: CASRTPGTGGGQETQYF; DNA: TGTGCCAGCAGGACCCCCGGGACAGGGGGCGGCCAAGAGACCCAGTACTTC
J: TRBJ2-7; size: NA; V: TRBV5-4; D: TRBD1; CDR3: CASSLGQGGSEQYF; DNA: TGTGCCAGCAGCTTGGGACAGGGGGGGAGCGAGCAGTACTTC
J: TRBJ1-2; size: NA; V: TRBV20-1; D: NA; CDR3: CSALLTNYGYTF; DNA: TGCAGTGCTCTCCTCACAAACTATGGCTACACCTTC
J: TRBJ1-1; size: many; V: TRBV11-2; D: TRBD1; CDR3: CASSLLGQEAFF; DNA: TGTGCCAGCAGCTTATTGGGACAGGAAGCTTTCTTT
J: TRBJ1-2; size: NA; V: TRBV2; D: NA; CDR3: CASRMDQDSYGYTF; DNA: TGTGCCAGCAGGATGGACCAGGACTCCTATGGCTACACCTTC
J: TRBJ2-7; size: NA; V: TRBV12-3/TRBV12-4; D: TRBD2; CDR3: CASSLRIAGGGSYEQYF; DNA: TGTGCCAGCAGTTTAAGGATAGCGGGAGGGGGGTCCTACGAGCAGTACTTC